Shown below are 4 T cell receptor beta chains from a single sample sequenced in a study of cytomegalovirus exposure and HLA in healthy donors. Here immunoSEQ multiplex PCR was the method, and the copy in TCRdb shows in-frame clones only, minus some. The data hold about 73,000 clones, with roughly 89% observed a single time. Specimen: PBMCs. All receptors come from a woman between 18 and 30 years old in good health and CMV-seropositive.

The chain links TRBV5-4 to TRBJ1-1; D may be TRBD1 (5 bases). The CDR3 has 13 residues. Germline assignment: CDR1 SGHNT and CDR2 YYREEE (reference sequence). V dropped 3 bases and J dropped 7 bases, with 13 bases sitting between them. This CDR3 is CASSSQGRNEAFF. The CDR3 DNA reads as TGTGCCAGCAGCTCGCAGGGAAGGAATGAAGCTTTCTTT.

Here the CDR3 DNA reads TGTGCCACCAGCAGAGATCCGGTACCTAGGGGCGAGCAGTACTTC. Protein: CATSRDPVPRGEQYF. The J gene is TRBJ2-7, the V gene TRBV15; the D gene is possibly TRBD1 (5 bases). The CDR3 runs 15 residues. V lost 0 bases and J lost 6, with 15 bases in between. Germline lookup yields CDR1 LNHNV and CDR2 YYDKDF (reference sequence).

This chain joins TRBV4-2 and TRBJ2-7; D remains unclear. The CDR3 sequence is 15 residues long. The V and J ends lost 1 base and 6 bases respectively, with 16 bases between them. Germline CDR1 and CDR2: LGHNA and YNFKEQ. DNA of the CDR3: TGTGCCAGCAGCCAAGGAAAAGTTAAAGTCGGCGAGCAGTACTTC. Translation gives CASSQGKVKVGEQYF.

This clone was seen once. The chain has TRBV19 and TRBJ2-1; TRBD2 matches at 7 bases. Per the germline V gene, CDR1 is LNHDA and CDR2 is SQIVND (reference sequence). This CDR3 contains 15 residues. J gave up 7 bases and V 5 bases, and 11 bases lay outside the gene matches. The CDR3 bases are TGTGCCAGTAGTGTACTGGGGACTAAAGGAAATGAGCAGTTCTTC. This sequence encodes CASSVLGTKGNEQFF. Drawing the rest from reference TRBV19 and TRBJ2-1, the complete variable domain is DGGITQSPKYLFRKEGQNVTLSCEQNLNHDAMYWYRQDPGQGLRLIYYSQIVNDFQKGDIAEGYSVSREKKESFPLTVTSAQKNPTAFYLCASSVLGTKGNEQFFGPGTRLTVL.